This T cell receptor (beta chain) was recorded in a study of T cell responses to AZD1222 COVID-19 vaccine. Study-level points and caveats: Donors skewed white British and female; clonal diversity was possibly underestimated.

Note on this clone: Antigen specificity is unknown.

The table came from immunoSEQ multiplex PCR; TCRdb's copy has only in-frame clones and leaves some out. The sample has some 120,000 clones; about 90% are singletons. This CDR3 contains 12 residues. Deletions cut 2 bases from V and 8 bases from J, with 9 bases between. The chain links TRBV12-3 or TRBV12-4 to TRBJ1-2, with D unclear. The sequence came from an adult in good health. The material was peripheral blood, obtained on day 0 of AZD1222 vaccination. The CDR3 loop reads CASSLNTRGYTF. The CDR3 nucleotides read TGTGCCAGCAGTTTAAATACTAGGGGCTACACCTTC.